This TCR beta chain was observed in a study of beta chain features in type 1 diabetes. Overall study findings and caveats: Cells expressing TCR highly could be over-represented by cDNA sequencing.

Trimming at V came to 6 bases and at J to 6 bases, leaving 19 bases not matched to a gene. The CDR3 runs to 17 residues. The germline gives CDR1 SQVTM, CDR2 ANQGSEA. Concerning this clone itself: Its antigen remains unknown.

The study reverse transcribed the entire isolated RNA, so it sequenced expressed TCRB transcripts. TCRdb keeps only in-frame clones here, not all; method: immunoSEQ multiplex PCR. Altogether some 220,000 clones are present, roughly 11% being singletons, with the ten largest covering roughly 1.4%. The sequence was obtained from a man younger than 35 in good health. The V gene is TRBV29-1, the J gene TRBJ2-7; 11 bases agree with TRBD2. The source material was central memory CD4+ T cells from blood. In DNA form, the CDR3 reads TGCAGCGTCATAGGGTTACTAGCGGGAGCAGATCACTTCGAGCAGTACTTC. Translation: CSVIGLLAGADHFEQYF.